This TCR beta chain emerged from a study of T cell responses to AZD1222 COVID-19 vaccine. Study outcomes and limitations: When two AZD1222 doses had been given, Spike-specific TCR breadth and depth rose. Scientists sampled the repertoires only once the peak T cell response had passed. Females made up more of the donors, who were largely white British, and clonal diversity may have come out too low.

Profiled with immunoSEQ multiplex PCR; TCRdb holds only in-frame clones, not every one. The table shows under 200,000 clones, with more than 90% occurring only once. Note on this clone: Its target is unknown.

The V and J ends lost 1 base and 0 bases respectively, with 6 bases between them. Germline V gene data show CDR1 as SGHAT and CDR2 as FQNNGV. CDR3 size: 14 residues. This sequence joins TRBV11-2 and TRBJ1-1; D is unresolved. The sequenced sample was peripheral blood, obtained 28 days after the second dose of the MenACWY control vaccine. The TCR comes from an adult who received the MenACWY meningococcal vaccine as a control. CDR3 loop: CASSLAGMNTEAFF. For the CDR3, the DNA is TGTGCCAGCAGCTTAGCAGGCATGAACACTGAAGCTTTCTTT. Full variable domain (rest looked up from reference TRBV11-2 and TRBJ1-1): EAGVAQSPRYKIIEKRQSVAFWCNPISGHATLYWYQQILGQGPKLLIQFQNNGVVDDSQLPKDRFSAERLKGVDSTLKIQPAKLEDSAVYLCASSLAGMNTEAFFGQGTRLTVV.